The present T cell receptor (beta chain) was sequenced within a study of beta chain features in type 1 diabetes. Study background: In all, some 110 million sorted cells from all samples were analyzed.

As regards this clone: Antigen unknown.

Study results and limitations: Type 1 diabetes patients showed a moderate but significant shortening of TCRB CDR3s in all four CD4+ subsets. It was possible that PCR favored shorter templates, equally so in patients and controls.

Since all of the isolated RNA was reverse transcribed, expressed TCRB transcripts were what got sequenced. The repertoire was sequenced with immunoSEQ multiplex PCR; TCRdb's copy has only in-frame clones and lacks some. The repertoire holds roughly 450,000 clones, with approximately 14% as singletons. Germline V lookup: CDR1 GTSNPN, CDR2 SVGIG (reference sequence). The ends were cut back, 5 bases at V and 9 bases at J, with 13 bases in the middle. The CDR3 extends over 11 amino acids. Sequenced input: naive CD4+ T cells from blood. This rearrangement joins TRBV30 to TRBJ1-1, with no clear D. The receptor was derived from a man aged 25-45 years in good health. DNA of the CDR3: TGTGCCTGGGGGATCGCCAACCAAGCTTTCTTT. Translating it yields CAWGIANQAFF.